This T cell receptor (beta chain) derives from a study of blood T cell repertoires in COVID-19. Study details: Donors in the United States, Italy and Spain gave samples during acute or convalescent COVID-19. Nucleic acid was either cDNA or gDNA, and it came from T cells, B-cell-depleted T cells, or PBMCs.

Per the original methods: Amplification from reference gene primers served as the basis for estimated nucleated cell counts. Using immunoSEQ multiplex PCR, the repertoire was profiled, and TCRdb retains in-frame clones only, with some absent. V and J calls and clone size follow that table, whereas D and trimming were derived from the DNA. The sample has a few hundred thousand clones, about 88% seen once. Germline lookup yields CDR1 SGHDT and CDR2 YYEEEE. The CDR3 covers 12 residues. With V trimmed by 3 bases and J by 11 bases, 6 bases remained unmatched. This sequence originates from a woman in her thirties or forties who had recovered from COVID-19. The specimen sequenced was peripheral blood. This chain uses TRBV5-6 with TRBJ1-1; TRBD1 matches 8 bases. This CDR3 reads CASSSTDRAAFF. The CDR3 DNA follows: TGTGCCAGCAGCTCGACGGACAGGGCGGCTTTCTTT. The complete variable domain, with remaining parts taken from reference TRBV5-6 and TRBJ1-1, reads DAGVTQSPTHLIKTRGQQVTLRCSPKSGHDTVSWYQQALGQGPQFIFQYYEEEERQRGNFPDRFSGHQFPNYSSELNVNALLLGDSALYLCASSSTDRAAFFGQGTRLTVV.